A selection of T cell receptor beta chains follows, all from one sample in a study of T cell repertoires in cytomegalovirus infection. Each CDR3 protein is one row after TCRdb ran MiXCR on the reads. The sample contains around 900,000 distinct CDR3 sequences, approximately 33% of which appear only once. Their recognized antigens are unknown. The sample in question was cultured CD8+ T cells from PBMCs, obtained from culture after CMV antigen stimulation. Source of these receptors: a human donor in good health (CMV status not recorded). Some clones in this sample may be carry-over from other donors' samples. Both conserved end residues are part of each CDR3. Each record gives: J gene, V gene, clone size, D gene, CDR3 protein, CDR3 DNA. The D gene is left open where the match is weak. Size tells how often a clone was seen (once, few, many) or the class of an expanded clone, and some rows leave it out.

TRBJ2-3 | TRBV6-6 | many | - | CASTITTTDTQYF | TGTGCCAGCACGATAACTACAACAGATACGCAGTATTTT
TRBJ2-1 | TRBV5-8 | few | - | CASMAYPSSYNEQFF | TGTGCCAGTATGGCATATCCGAGCTCCTACAATGAGCAGTTCTTC
TRBJ2-4 | TRBV7-6 | few | - | CASSLAGSGERTGEILAKNIQYF | TGTGCTAGCAGCTTAGCGGGGTCAGGGGAGCGGACAGGAGAAATTCTAGCCAAAAACATTCAGTACTTC
TRBJ1-5 | TRBV20-1 | few | - | CSAPAGLQPQHF | TGCAGTGCCCCCGCGGGGCTTCAGCCCCAGCATTTT
TRBJ2-1 | TRBV27 | few | - | CASSFRAGRLDEQFF | TGTGCCAGCAGTTTTAGGGCAGGGCGGTTGGATGAGCAGTTCTTC
TRBJ1-2 | TRBV20-1 | - | - | CSAPGGAQVYYGYTF | TGCAGTGCCCCAGGTGGGGCACAAGTTTACTATGGCTACACCTTC
TRBJ2-1 | TRBV7-6 | many | TRBD1 | CASSRGTGPSSYNEQFF | TGTGCCAGCAGCCGAGGGACAGGGCCTAGCTCCTACAATGAGCAGTTCTTC
TRBJ2-1 | TRBV5-1 | - | - | CASSLDRGGMKNEQFF | TGCGCCAGCAGCTTGGACAGGGGAGGGATGAAGAATGAGCAGTTCTTC
TRBJ2-1 | TRBV7-8 | many | - | CASSLEGRGNEQFF | TGTGCCAGCAGCTTAGAGGGAAGGGGCAATGAGCAGTTCTTC
TRBJ1-5 | TRBV28 | - | - | CASSLTGAFNQPQHF | TGTGCCAGCAGTTTAACAGGTGCCTTCAATCAGCCCCAGCATTTT
TRBJ2-3 | TRBV7-3 | - | - | CASSPQRAYTDTQYF | TGTGCCAGCAGCCCCCAACGGGCTTACACAGATACGCAGTATTTT
TRBJ1-2 | TRBV29-1 | - | TRBD1 | CSATDRDYGYTF | TGCAGCGCCACGGACAGGGACTATGGCTACACCTTC
TRBJ2-2 | TRBV4-1 | - | TRBD2 | CASSPGLAGITNTGELFF | TGCGCCAGCAGCCCGGGACTAGCGGGGATTACGAACACCGGGGAGCTGTTTTTT
TRBJ1-2 | TRBV27 | - | - | CASLGGGIRNYGYTF | TGTGCCAGCCTGGGGGGGGGAATCCGTAACTATGGCTACACCTTC
TRBJ2-3 | TRBV27 | - | - | CASSYTGDWDTQYF | TGTGCCAGCAGTTATACGGGGGACTGGGATACGCAGTATTTT
TRBJ2-5 | TRBV28 | - | TRBD2 | CASGVLLAGGKETQYF | TGTGCCAGCGGTGTACTTTTAGCGGGGGGGAAAGAGACCCAGTACTTC
TRBJ2-1 | TRBV7-9 | few | TRBD2 | CASSSSSGGGNEQFF | TGTGCCAGCAGCTCGAGTAGCGGGGGGGGAAATGAGCAGTTCTTC
TRBJ1-2 | TRBV12-3/TRBV12-4 | - | - | CASILGRSYTF | -
TRBJ1-5 | TRBV27 | - | - | CASSLYPLTGALQPQHF | TGTGCCAGCAGTTTATACCCCTTGACAGGCGCCCTTCAGCCCCAGCATTTT
TRBJ2-2 | TRBV11-1 | - | - | CVSRSPGTLNTGELFF | TGTGTCAGCAGATCGCCAGGTACTCTGAACACCGGGGAGCTGTTTTTT
TRBJ2-1 | TRBV7-6 | many | - | CASSLWGGINEQFF | TGTGCCAGCAGCTTATGGGGAGGCATAAATGAGCAGTTCTTC
TRBJ2-1 | TRBV6-1 | - | TRBD1 | CASSPTWMGTGHSYNEQFF | TGTGCCAGCAGTCCCACGTGGATGGGGACAGGGCATTCCTACAATGAGCAGTTCTTC
TRBJ2-2 | TRBV7-9 | - | TRBD1 | CASSRPQGALDGELFF | TGTGCCAGCAGCCGCCCCCAGGGGGCATTAGACGGGGAGCTGTTTTTT
TRBJ2-2 | TRBV11-1 | many | - | CASSLRELGTGELFF | TGTGCCAGCAGCTTACGAGAACTGGGGACCGGGGAGCTGTTTTTT